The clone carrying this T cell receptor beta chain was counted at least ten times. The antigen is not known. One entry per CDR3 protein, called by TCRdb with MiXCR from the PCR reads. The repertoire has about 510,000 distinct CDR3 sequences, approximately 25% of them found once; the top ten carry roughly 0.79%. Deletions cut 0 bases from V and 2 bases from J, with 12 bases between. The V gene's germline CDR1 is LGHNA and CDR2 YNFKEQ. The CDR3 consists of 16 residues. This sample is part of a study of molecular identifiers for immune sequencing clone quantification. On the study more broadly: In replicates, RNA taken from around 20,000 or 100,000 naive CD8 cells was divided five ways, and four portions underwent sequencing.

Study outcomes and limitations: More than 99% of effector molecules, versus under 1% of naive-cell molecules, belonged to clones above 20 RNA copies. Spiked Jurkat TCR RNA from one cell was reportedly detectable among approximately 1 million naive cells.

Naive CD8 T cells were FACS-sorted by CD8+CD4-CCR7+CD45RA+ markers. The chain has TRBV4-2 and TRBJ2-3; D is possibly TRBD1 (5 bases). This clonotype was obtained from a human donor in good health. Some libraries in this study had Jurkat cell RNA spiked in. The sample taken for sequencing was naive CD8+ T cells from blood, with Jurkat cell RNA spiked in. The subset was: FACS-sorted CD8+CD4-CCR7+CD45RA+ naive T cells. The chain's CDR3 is CASSQDLGVNTDTQYF. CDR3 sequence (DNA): TGTGCCAGCAGCCAAGATCTAGGGGTTAACACAGATACGCAGTATTTT.